This T cell receptor (beta chain) was captured in a study of CD8 T cells in ankylosing spondylitis. The study, taken as a whole, reports: Prior literature has documented some motif variants in synovial fluid and blood from reactive arthritis.

The CDR3 is 13 amino acids. The V gene lost 5 bases and the J gene lost 12 bases, with 16 bases spanning the gap. In regard to this clonotype: The antigen remains undetermined.

A single record per CDR3 protein comes from TCRdb applying MiXCR to the 5' RACE reads. The sample lists about 240,000 distinct CDR3 sequences, around 25% occurring once. Sample: blood, either unsorted or a sorted T cell fraction (not recorded which). The sequence was collected from a male donor with ankylosing spondylitis or in good health (not recorded which). This chain links TRBV12-3 or TRBV12-4 with TRBJ1-4; D might be TRBD1 (6 bases). DNA of the CDR3: TGTGCCAGCAGTCCGGAACAGGGAGGGGAACTGTTTTTT. It is translated as CASSPEQGGELFF.